The clone carrying this TCR beta chain was recorded only once. Produced via immunoSEQ multiplex PCR; TCRdb's table is partial and in-frame only. The sample contains approximately 91,000 clones, 70% to 90% of which appear only once. This sample is part of a study of OX40 agonist ivuxolimab in advanced cancers. V was shortened by 7 bases and J by 4 bases, with 10 bases between the two germline ends. This CDR3 region has 11 residues. The germline gives CDR1 DFQATT, CDR2 SNEGSKA (reference sequence). This clonotype originated in an adult with an advanced solid tumor such as melanoma, head and neck, liver or kidney cancer. This sample comprised CD4+ or CD8+ T cells sorted from blood, obtained in a trial of the OX40 agonist ivuxolimab. J is TRBJ2-5 and V is TRBV20-1, with a weak D call TRBD2 (6 bases). The CDR3 here is CSGVSGETQYF. In nucleotides, the CDR3 is TGCAGTGGGGTTAGCGGAGAGACCCAGTACTTC.